The source of this T cell receptor (beta chain) is a study of control samples from healthy donors and cancer patients. CDR1 SQVTM and CDR2 ANQGSEA come from the germline V gene. Trimming took 6 bases from V and 7 from J; bases not matched to a gene: 5. The CDR3 runs 11 residues. Only in-frame clones appear in the TCRdb table, and some are missing; sequencing was by immunoSEQ multiplex PCR. The table shows 25,000 to 30,000 clones, with about 83% occurring only once. The gene calls are TRBV29-1 and TRBJ1-1; TRBD1 matches 7 bases. The sequence was collected from a woman in her 40s with lung cancer. Sequencing was done on a sample of PBMCs. The CDR3 protein is CSVGTAGEAFF. CDR3 DNA: TGCAGCGTAGGGACAGCAGGTGAAGCTTTCTTT.